Below, 18 T cell receptor beta chains from the same sample are listed, as sequenced in a study of identical twins listed by TCRdb under 2016. Receptor amplification or capture employed 5' RACE. The sequencing machine was an Illumina HiSeq 2000. TCRdb passed the public sequencing reads through fastp at Q25 and MiXCR, retaining productive beta sequences. Every distinct CDR3 protein forms one entry, paired with its most common genes and DNA. The sample table shows roughly 350,000 distinct CDR3 sequences, and 12% are seen once. The top ten clones comprise 7.2% of the sample. This sample also appeared in a second study, on yellow fever vaccine responses in identical twins.

The specimen sequenced was CD8+ T cells sorted from blood. Source of these receptors: a woman younger than 35 in good health.

The sample holds a few counts of this clonotype. The chain uses TRBV11-2 and TRBJ2-1; D is undetermined. V lost 3 bases to trimming and J lost 1 base, with 7 bases between them. CDR3 length: 14 residues. The V gene's germline CDR1 is SGHAT and CDR2 FQNNGV. DNA of the CDR3: TGTGCCAGCAGCTTTTTAGCTTCCTACAATGAGCAGTTCTTC. It is translated as CASSFLASYNEQFF.

This clonotype was recorded a few times. The J gene is TRBJ2-7, the V gene TRBV12-3 or TRBV12-4; D remains ambiguous. This CDR3 region has 13 residues. V was trimmed by 4 bases and J by 2 bases, leaving 9 bases between them. CDR3 loop: CASSYGETYEQYV. In nucleotides, the CDR3 is TGTGCCAGCAGTTATGGGGAAACCTACGAGCAGTACGTC.

The chain links TRBV9 to TRBJ2-5, with 7 bases lining up with TRBD2. Germline V gene lookup returns CDR1 SGDLS and CDR2 YYNGEE. The CDR3 is 16 amino acids. The ends lost 0 bases at V and 5 bases at J; junction bases unmatched: 10. The CDR3 sequence: CASSVGGRAGSETQYF. The CDR3 DNA sequence: TGTGCCAGCAGCGTAGGAGGGAGAGCGGGGTCGGAGACCCAGTACTTC.

The V gene is TRBV4-1, the J gene TRBJ2-7; TRBD1 matches 8 bases. The germline V gene has CDR1 MGHRA and CDR2 YSYEKL. The V and J ends lost 0 bases and 5 bases, in that order; junction bases with no gene match: 12. The CDR3 is 17 amino acids. This CDR3 is CASSQEAGGAIGNEQYV. The CDR3 DNA is TGCGCCAGCAGCCAAGAAGCAGGGGGCGCGATTGGGAACGAGCAGTACGTC.

This clonotype was detected many times. V usage is TRBV29-1 and J usage is TRBJ2-7; D uncertain. Trimming removed 4 bases at V and 6 bases at J, with 16 bases between. The germline V gene encodes CDR1 SQVTM and CDR2 ANQGSEA. The CDR3 is 13 amino acids. The CDR3: CSVVTSEFAEQYF. The CDR3 nucleotides read TGCAGCGTTGTAACAAGTGAGTTCGCCGAGCAGTACTTC.

The gene calls are TRBV19 and TRBJ2-1; 7 nucleotides match TRBD2. V lost 3 bases and J lost 11; bases outside the gene matches: 7. The CDR3 extends over 13 amino acids. Germline loops: CDR1 LNHDA, CDR2 SQIVND (reference sequence). The CDR3 loop is CASSISLAVQQFF. CDR3 DNA sequence: TGTGCCAGTAGTATTAGTCTAGCGGTACAGCAGTTCTTC.

This clonotype occurred many times. J is TRBJ1-6 and V is TRBV28, with D unclear. This CDR3 has 16 amino acids. Germline CDR1 is MDHEN and CDR2 is SYDVKM. The V end lost 3 bases, the J end lost 0 bases, and 9 bases lay between the germline ends. The CDR3 sequence is CASSFNPSSYNSPLHF. The CDR3 DNA follows: TGTGCCAGCAGTTTTAACCCGAGCTCCTATAATTCACCCCTCCACTTT.

This chain connects TRBV2 to TRBJ1-6; TRBD1 aligns across 10 bases. Germline V gene sequence: CDR1 SNHLY, CDR2 FYNNEI. After removal of 6 bases from V and 12 bases from J, the junction contained 8 bases not matched to a gene. The CDR3 has 14 residues. The CDR3 DNA follows: TGTGCCAGCAGCACGGGACAGGGGATGGGACCCCTCCACTTT. Translating gives CASSTGQGMGPLHF.

This clonotype occurred many times. The chain has TRBV4-1 and TRBJ1-1, with D uncertain. From germline, CDR1 is MGHRA and CDR2 YSYEKL. The CDR3 extends over 16 amino acids. Trimming removed 1 base from V and 1 base from J, with 13 bases in between. CDR3 nucleotide sequence: TGCGCCAGCAGCCAAGGTCCGGGAAACGGGAACACTGAAGCTTTCTTT. Translation gives CASSQGPGNGNTEAFF.

The sample holds many counts of this clonotype. The rearrangement joins TRBV11-2 to TRBJ1-4; a weak D match, TRBD1 (6 bases). CDR1 is SGHAT, CDR2 FQNNGV, per germline. V gave up 7 bases and J gave up 8 bases, with 23 bases separating them. The CDR3 is made up of 16 amino acids. The CDR3 nucleotides are TGTGCCAGCAAAAACGAGACAGGCGGACAAAGGGAAAAACTGTTTTTT. It specifies CASKNETGGQREKLFF.

The chain couples TRBV29-1 to TRBJ1-1; possibly TRBD1 for D (5 bases). CDR1 is SQVTM, CDR2 ANQGSEA, per germline. The CDR3 is 12 amino acids. V gave up 7 bases and J gave up 2 bases, with 11 bases separating them. The CDR3 loop reads CSADGGNTEAFF. CDR3 DNA sequence: TGCAGCGCTGATGGGGGTAACACTGAAGCTTTCTTT.

The V call is TRBV4-1, the J call TRBJ2-3; D is undetermined. The CDR3 has 15 amino acids. The ends were cut back, 0 bases at V and 0 bases at J, with 7 bases in the middle. From germline, CDR1 is MGHRA and CDR2 YSYEKL. Written as DNA, the CDR3 is TGCGCCAGCAGCCAAGATAGGATTAGCACAGATACGCAGTATTTT. Translation gives CASSQDRISTDTQYF.

This clonotype appeared many times. The chain has TRBV12-3 or TRBV12-4 and TRBJ1-3; a possible D gene is TRBD1 (5 bases). Trimming left V 5 bases short and J 0 bases short, with 8 bases between. The CDR3 runs to 14 residues. Here the CDR3 reads CASSQGSSGNTIYF. The CDR3 DNA follows: TGTGCCAGCAGTCAGGGAAGCTCTGGAAACACCATATATTTT.

The chain employs TRBV7-8 and TRBJ1-1; 8 bases are shared with TRBD1. Germline loops: CDR1 SGHVS, CDR2 FQNEAQ. CDR3 size: 16 residues. With V trimmed by 5 bases and J by 7 bases, 15 bases remained unmatched. The CDR3 reads CASSVQTGAGAGEAFF. The CDR3 nucleotides read TGTGCCAGCAGCGTACAGACAGGGGCCGGGGCCGGTGAAGCTTTCTTT.

This clonotype came up a few times. This chain connects TRBV20-1 to TRBJ2-1, with TRBD2 identical over 9 bases. Germline CDR1 is DFQATT and CDR2 is SNEGSKA (reference sequence). V was pared by 3 bases and J by 0 bases, with 9 bases of the junction left unmatched. This CDR3 is 17 amino acids long. The CDR3 coding sequence is TGCAGTGCTAGTCGCCTAGCGGGAACCCTCTCCTACAATGAGCAGTTCTTC. This sequence encodes CSASRLAGTLSYNEQFF.

The chain is built from TRBV28 and TRBJ1-2, with 9 bases that match TRBD1. In germline, CDR1 is MDHEN, CDR2 SYDVKM. The junction had 7 bases not matched to a gene; V was cut back by 4 bases and J by 7 bases. The CDR3 length is 14 residues. CDR3: CASSSTGGSLGYTF. The CDR3 coding sequence is TGTGCCAGCAGTTCGACAGGGGGTTCCCTTGGCTACACCTTC.

This chain joins TRBV9 and TRBJ1-5; 12 bases agree with TRBD1. The length of the CDR3 is 14 residues. Germline V gives CDR1 SGDLS, CDR2 YYNGEE. With 3 bases clipped from V and 7 bases from J, the junction kept 2 bases outside the gene matches. Written as DNA, the CDR3 is TGTGCCAGCAGCGCGGGACAGGGGGCCCAGCCCCAGCATTTT. Translated: CASSAGQGAQPQHF.

The V gene is TRBV5-1, the J gene TRBJ2-1, with D perhaps matching TRBD2 (5 bases). V was cut by 3 bases and J by 3 bases, with 10 bases left in between. Germline values: CDR1 SGHRS, CDR2 YFSETQ. The CDR3 loop spans 14 amino acids. The CDR3 reads CASSWRTHYNEQFF. For the CDR3, the DNA is TGCGCCAGCAGCTGGAGGACCCACTACAATGAGCAGTTCTTC.